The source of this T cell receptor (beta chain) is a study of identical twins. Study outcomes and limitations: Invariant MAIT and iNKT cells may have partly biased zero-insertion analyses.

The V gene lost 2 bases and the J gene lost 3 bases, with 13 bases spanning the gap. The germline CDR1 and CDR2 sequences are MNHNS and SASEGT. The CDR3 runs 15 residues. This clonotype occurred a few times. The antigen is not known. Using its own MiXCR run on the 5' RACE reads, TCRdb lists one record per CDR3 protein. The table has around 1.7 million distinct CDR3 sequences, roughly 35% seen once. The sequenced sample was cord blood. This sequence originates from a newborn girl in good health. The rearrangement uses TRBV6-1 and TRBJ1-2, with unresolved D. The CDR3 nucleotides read TGTGCCAGCAGTGAACCCTACTCCGGTTACTATGGCTACACCTTC. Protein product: CASSEPYSGYYGYTF.